The 27 T cell receptor beta chains presented below share a single source sample, sequenced in a study of CD8+CD57+ T cells in acquired aplastic anemia. Genomic DNA, the template, was used for profiling of the TCR beta VDJ and CDR3. MiXCR, run by TCRdb on the reads, gives a single entry per CDR3 protein. The sample has about 190,000 distinct CDR3 sequences; around three fifths are singletons. The specimen sequenced was sorted CD4+, CD8+, or CD8+CD57+ T cells (not recorded which) from PBMCs. All receptors derive from a human donor with severe aplastic anemia or a healthy control (not recorded which).

This chain links TRBV7-8 with TRBJ2-7; maybe TRBD1 (6 bases). V was clipped by 6 bases and J by 2 bases, with 11 bases between them. This CDR3 contains 13 residues. CDR1 and CDR2 (germline): SGHVS, FQNEAQ. DNA for the CDR3: TGTGCCAGCAGGACGGCAGGGGCCTACGAGCAGTACTTC. Its protein is CASRTAGAYEQYF.

This clonotype was counted between two and nine times. The V gene is TRBV19, the J gene TRBJ2-1; possible D gene TRBD1, 6 bases. The CDR3 sequence is 14 residues long. V was trimmed by 10 bases and J by 6 bases, leaving 19 bases between them. The V gene's germline CDR1 is LNHDA and CDR2 SQIVND (reference sequence). The CDR3 is CATRGSSSVNEQFF. CDR3 sequence (DNA): TGTGCCACGAGGGGGTCGTCCTCAGTCAATGAGCAGTTCTTC.

The rearrangement uses TRBV7-8 and TRBJ1-5; D gene unclear. Germline CDR1 and CDR2: SGHVS and FQNEAQ. Trimming removed 0 bases at V and 2 bases at J, with 11 bases between. This CDR3 has 16 residues. The CDR3 loop reads CASSLARGSGNQPQHF. CDR3 coding DNA: TGTGCCAGCAGCTTAGCGCGTGGGTCCGGCAATCAGCCCCAGCATTTT.

This clonotype has just a few counts. The J gene is TRBJ2-1, the V gene TRBV2, with unresolved D. The CDR3 sequence is 11 residues long. CDR1 SNHLY and CDR2 FYNNEI come from the germline V gene. V was trimmed by 4 bases and J by 9 bases, leaving 7 bases between them. DNA of the CDR3: TGTGCCAGCAGTGCCCTAGGTGAGCAGTTCTTC. It translates to CASSALGEQFF. The entire variable domain, with the rest obtained from reference TRBV2 and TRBJ2-1, is as follows: EPEVTQTPSHQVTQMGQEVILRCVPISNHLYFYWYRQILGQKVEFLVSFYNNEISEKSEIFDDQFSVERPDGSNFTLKIRSTKLEDSAMYFCASSALGEQFFGPGTRLTVL.

This chain links TRBV7-2 with TRBJ2-5, with TRBD1 matching 7 bases. J was trimmed by 2 bases and V by 4 bases; bases with no gene match: 4. The CDR3 totals 14 residues. Germline V gives CDR1 SGHTA, CDR2 FQGNSA. The CDR3: CASSSDRDQETQYF. The CDR3 DNA sequence: TGTGCCAGCAGCTCCGACAGGGATCAAGAGACCCAGTACTTC. The full variable domain, rest sourced from reference TRBV7-2 and TRBJ2-5, is GAGVSQSPSNKVTEKGKDVELRCDPISGHTALYWYRQSLGQGLEFLIYFQGNSAPDKSGLPSDRFSAERTGGSVSTLTIQRTQQEDSAVYLCASSSDRDQETQYFGPGTRLLVL.

This clonotype was picked up many times. The V and J genes are TRBV13 and TRBJ2-7, with 8 bases matching TRBD1. The CDR3 runs 15 residues. J lost 3 bases, V lost 5 bases, and 9 bases had no gene match. Germline lookup yields CDR1 PRHDT and CDR2 FYEKMQ (reference sequence). In DNA, the CDR3 is TGTGCCAGCAGCCCGACCGGGACAGGTTTCTACGAGCAGTACTTC. Its translation: CASSPTGTGFYEQYF. The full variable domain, in which reference TRBV13 and TRBJ2-7 provide the parts outside the CDR3, is AAGVIQSPRHLIKEKRETATLKCYPIPRHDTVYWYQQGPGQDPQFLISFYEKMQSDKGSIPDRFSAQQFSDYHSELNMSSLELGDSALYFCASSPTGTGFYEQYFGPGTRLTVT.

This chain joins TRBV29-1 and TRBJ2-1; D might be TRBD1 or TRBD2, each matching 6 bases. V was pared by 1 base and J by 0 bases, with 10 bases between. This CDR3 spans 15 amino acids. Germline V gene sequence: CDR1 SQVTM, CDR2 ANQGSEA. CDR3 in DNA: TGCAGCGTTGAAGGCGGGGACAACTCCTACAATGAGCAGTTCTTC. Translation: CSVEGGDNSYNEQFF.

This chain connects TRBV2 to TRBJ2-5; 8 nucleotides align to TRBD1. Germline CDR1 reads SNHLY; CDR2 reads FYNNEI. The V segment lost 7 bases and the J segment 4 bases; nucleotides outside the gene matches: 8. This CDR3 is built from 14 residues. The CDR3 DNA follows: TGTGCCAGCACCCGAGACAGGGGAGTAGAGACCCAGTACTTC. Translated: CASTRDRGVETQYF.

V is TRBV7-9 and J is TRBJ2-7; 9 positions match TRBD2. J lost 2 bases, V lost 5 bases, and 16 bases had no gene match. Germline CDR1 SEHNR, CDR2 FQNEAQ (reference sequence). There are 18 residues in the CDR3. Here the CDR3 reads CASSLFRASGALTYEQYF. CDR3 DNA sequence: TGTGCCAGCAGCCTCTTTCGGGCTAGCGGGGCCCTTACCTACGAGCAGTACTTC.

This chain uses TRBV20-1 with TRBJ1-2; D uncertain. V gave up 2 bases and J gave up 8 bases, with 15 bases separating them. There are 13 residues in the CDR3. Per the germline V gene, CDR1 is DFQATT and CDR2 is SNEGSKA (reference sequence). CDR3 sequence: CSARTEVGIGYTF. CDR3 in DNA: TGCAGTGCTAGAACCGAGGTCGGTATAGGCTACACCTTC.

The chain joins TRBV29-1 to TRBJ1-2, with 7 nucleotides matching TRBD1. CDR1 is SQVTM, CDR2 ANQGSEA, per germline. The CDR3 runs to 11 residues. Trimming at V came to 7 bases and at J to 8 bases, leaving 7 bases not matched to a gene. The CDR3 spells CSARGLQGYTF. The CDR3 DNA reads as TGCAGCGCAAGGGGGCTACAAGGCTACACCTTC.

The rearrangement uses TRBV14 and TRBJ1-6, with D hard to call. CDR1 and CDR2 (germline): SGHDN, FVKESK. The length of the CDR3 is 16 residues. Trimming stripped 2 bases from V and 0 bases from J, with 8 bases between. CDR3 nucleotide sequence: TGTGCCAGCAGCCAACTGTCAAGCTCCTATAATTCACCCCTCCACTTT. Protein sequence: CASSQLSSSYNSPLHF.

The V and J genes are TRBV9 and TRBJ2-7; a weak D match, TRBD1 (6 bases). The CDR3 length is 16 residues. In germline, CDR1 is SGDLS, CDR2 YYNGEE. V dropped 3 bases and J dropped 0 bases, with 16 bases sitting between them. CDR3 sequence reads: CASSATGTQTSYEQYF. The DNA for the CDR3 is TGTGCCAGCAGCGCGACCGGGACACAAACCTCCTACGAGCAGTACTTC.

This clonotype came up a few times. The CDR3 DNA reads as TGTGCCAGCACAAGGACTAGCGGAGGAGAGCAGTACTTC. It specifies CASTRTSGGEQYF. The gene calls are TRBV2 and TRBJ2-7; the match to TRBD2 covers 10 bases. V shed 7 bases and J 7 bases; nucleotides not matched to a gene: 7. CDR3 length equals 13 residues. Germline assignment: CDR1 SNHLY and CDR2 FYNNEI.

This clonotype was detected once. The chain recombines TRBV25-1 with TRBJ2-6; D unclear. Trimming cost V 7 bases and J 6 bases, with 16 bases left between them. The CDR3 has 15 residues. Germline V gives CDR1 MGHDK, CDR2 SYGVNS. The CDR3 here is CASTHSRLAANVLTF. The CDR3 DNA is TGTGCCAGCACTCACTCCCGGCTGGCGGCCAACGTCCTGACTTTC.

This clonotype was seen repeatedly, ten times or more. The genes are TRBV10-2 and TRBJ2-2; possible D gene TRBD2, 5 bases. This CDR3 region has 15 residues. V shed 4 bases and J shed 4 bases, with 13 bases lying between them. From germline, CDR1 is WSHSY and CDR2 SAAADI. This CDR3 reads CASSGKGEGTGELFF. CDR3 bases: TGCGCCAGCAGTGGAAAGGGCGAGGGCACCGGGGAGCTGTTTTTT.

This clonotype was picked up a small number of times. This chain links TRBV7-9 with TRBJ2-7; TRBD2 is a possible D gene (5 bases). The CDR3 has 12 residues. The germline gives CDR1 SEHNR, CDR2 FQNEAQ (reference sequence). The V end was cut by 7 bases, the J end by 6 bases, with 13 bases between. As DNA, the CDR3 is TGTGCCAGCATCAGTCCTGAGGGCGAGCAGTACTTC. Its translation is CASISPEGEQYF.

The chain carries TRBV14 and TRBJ2-7, with D tentatively TRBD1 (6 bases). V was clipped by 3 bases and J by 12 bases, with 12 bases between them. Germline V lookup: CDR1 SGHDN, CDR2 FVKESK. This CDR3 has 11 amino acids. CDR3 coding DNA: TGTGCCAGCAGCCAGACTGGACAGAGGTACTTC. This translates into CASSQTGQRYF.

The table lists this clonotype with many counts. The chain is built from TRBV19 and TRBJ2-1; the D gene is possibly TRBD2 (5 bases). CDR1 and CDR2 from the germline V gene are LNHDA and SQIVND (reference sequence). The CDR3 spans 16 residues. Trimming removed 1 base from V and 0 bases from J, with 10 bases in between. CDR3 in amino acids: CASSIGLAGSYNEQFF. CDR3 DNA: TGTGCCAGTAGTATAGGGTTGGCGGGCTCCTACAATGAGCAGTTCTTC.

The chain couples TRBV19 to TRBJ2-6; D is ambiguous. Germline assignment: CDR1 LNHDA and CDR2 SQIVND (reference sequence). This CDR3 has 14 amino acids. V lost 5 bases, J lost 1 base, and 6 bases lay in between. CDR3 bases: TGTGCCAGTAGTGCGAGTTCTGGGGCCAACGTCCTGACTTTC. This encodes CASSASSGANVLTF.

This chain joins TRBV7-8 and TRBJ2-4, with a weak D call TRBD2 (7 bases). The CDR3 extends over 17 amino acids. V was shortened by 1 base and J by 8 bases, with 21 bases between the two germline ends. Germline CDR1 reads SGHVS; CDR2 reads FQNEAQ. In nucleotides, the CDR3 is TGTGCCAGCAGCTTAGGGGACCCTCGGGGGGCAAGTGACATTCAGTACTTC. Its protein is CASSLGDPRGASDIQYF.

This clonotype was counted a few times. The chain combines TRBV29-1 with TRBJ2-4, with TRBD1 matching 9 bases. Unmatched junction bases numbered 12, after V lost 3 bases and J lost 12 bases. CDR1 and CDR2 (germline): SQVTM, ANQGSEA. The CDR3 is 14 amino acids. The CDR3 nucleotides read TGCAGCGTTGACTTTGGGACAGGGAGTTTGGGTCAGTACTTC. Translated: CSVDFGTGSLGQYF.

Remarks on this clonotype: One junction end does not reproduce the germline sequence, and a read error may be involved. This chain uses TRBV29-1 with TRBJ2-7; D unclear. Looked up from germline, CDR1 is SQVTM and CDR2 is ANQGSEA. This CDR3 is built from 13 residues. DNA of the CDR3: TGCAGCAGTTACACCAACCTTCCCTACGGGCAGTACTTC. It yields the protein CSSYTNLPYGQYF.

This chain connects TRBV7-2 to TRBJ1-6, with TRBD1 as a possible D gene (5 bases). The V end lost 6 bases, the J end lost 10 bases, and 13 bases lay between the germline ends. CDR1 and CDR2 (germline): SGHTA, FQGNSA. The CDR3 runs to 13 residues. CDR3 protein: CASSFARDSPLHF. The CDR3 DNA reads TGTGCCAGCAGTTTCGCCAGGGACTCACCCCTCCACTTT. Filled out from reference TRBV7-2 and TRBJ1-6, the complete variable domain reads GAGVSQSPSNKVTEKGKDVELRCDPISGHTALYWYRQSLGQGLEFLIYFQGNSAPDKSGLPSDRFSAERTGGSVSTLTIQRTQQEDSAVYLCASSFARDSPLHFGNGTRLTVT.

V and J are TRBV12-3 or TRBV12-4 and TRBJ1-3, with D possibly matching TRBD1 (5 bases). Trimming cost V 8 bases and J 1 base, with 6 bases left between them. The CDR3 contains 12 residues. The CDR3 sequence is CASGGSGNTIYF. CDR3 DNA sequence: TGTGCCAGCGGGGGTTCTGGAAACACCATATATTTT.

Comments on this clonotype: It is unclear where the CDR3 begins or ends on the DNA, so no DNA is shown, and the CDR3 is as TCRdb lists it. The rearrangement links TRBV29-1 to TRBJ2-2. Germline V gene lookup returns CDR1 SQVTM and CDR2 ANQGSEA. The CDR3 numbers 15 amino acids, ends counted. The chain's CDR3 is CSVAQNEQYFGELFF.

Notes on this clonotype: Here the CDR3 omits its conserved ending phenylalanine or tryptophan, so a read error is the likely source. The chain couples TRBV20-1 to TRBJ2-1, with D possibly being TRBD1 or TRBD2 (5 bases each). CDR1 and CDR2 (germline): DFQATT, SNEGSKA (reference sequence). CDR3 length equals 14 residues. The CDR3 DNA is TGCAGTGTTCGCCGGGACCCGGCCTACAACGAGCAGTTCTCC. Its protein is CSVRRDPAYNEQFS.